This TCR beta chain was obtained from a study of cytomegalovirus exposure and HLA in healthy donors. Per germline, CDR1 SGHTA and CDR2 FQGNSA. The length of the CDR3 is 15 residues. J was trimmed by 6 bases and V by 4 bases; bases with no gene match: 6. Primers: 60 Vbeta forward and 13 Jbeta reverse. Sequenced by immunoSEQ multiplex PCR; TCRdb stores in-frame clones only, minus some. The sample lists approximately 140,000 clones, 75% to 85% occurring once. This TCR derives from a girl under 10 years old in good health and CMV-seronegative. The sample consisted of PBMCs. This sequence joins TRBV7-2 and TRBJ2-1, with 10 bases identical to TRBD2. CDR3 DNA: TGTGCCAGCAGCTCAGCGGGGGGGATCTTCAATGAGCAGTTCTTC. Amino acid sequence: CASSSAGGIFNEQFF.